This T cell receptor (beta chain) was obtained from a study of graft-versus-host responses after intestinal transplantation. At the level of the study: All of the recipients had induction that used anti-thymocyte globulin, then tacrolimus and steroids for about 3 years. Study-wide results and limits: Patients with graft-donor T cell macrochimerism had high graft-versus-host to host-versus-graft clonal ratios in allografts.

This CDR3 region has 14 residues. Trimming took 4 bases from V and 6 from J, leaving 13 bases between them. Germline CDR1 MDHEN, CDR2 SYDVKM. Sequenced by immunoSEQ multiplex PCR; TCRdb stores in-frame clones only, minus some. The sample holds under 7,000 clones, 75% to 90% seen once. Points on this clone: What it binds is not known.

Material: PBMCs, obtained roughly 80 days after transplant. This TCR was sampled from a human patient who received an intestinal transplant, so some T cells may come from the graft donor. The V call is TRBV28, the J call TRBJ2-1; no clear D gene. CDR3 region: CASSWAGMVNEQFF. DNA of the CDR3: TGTGCCAGCAGTTGGGCAGGCATGGTCAATGAGCAGTTCTTC.